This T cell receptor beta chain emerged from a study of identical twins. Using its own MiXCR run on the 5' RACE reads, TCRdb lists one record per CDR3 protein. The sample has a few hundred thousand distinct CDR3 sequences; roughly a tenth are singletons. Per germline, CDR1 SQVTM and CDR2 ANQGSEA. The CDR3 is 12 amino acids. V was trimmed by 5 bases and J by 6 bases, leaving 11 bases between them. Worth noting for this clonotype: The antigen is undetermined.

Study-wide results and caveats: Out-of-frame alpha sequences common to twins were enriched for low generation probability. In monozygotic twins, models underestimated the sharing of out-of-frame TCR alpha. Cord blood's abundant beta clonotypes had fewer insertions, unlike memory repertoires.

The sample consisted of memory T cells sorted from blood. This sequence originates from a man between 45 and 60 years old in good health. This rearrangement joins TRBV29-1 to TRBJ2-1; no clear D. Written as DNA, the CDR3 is TGCAGCGTTCGAGGCGGCGGCAATGAGCAGTTCTTC. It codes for CSVRGGGNEQFF.